This T cell receptor beta chain originates from a study of regulatory dendritic cells for organ transplantation. This CDR3 has 15 amino acids. V lost 4 bases and J lost 0, with 11 bases in between. Germline V gene lookup returns CDR1 SGHRS and CDR2 YFSETQ. Clones were sequenced by immunoSEQ multiplex PCR, and TCRdb holds only the in-frame ones, with some missing. The sample carries around 30,000 clones, around 83% recorded once. V is TRBV5-1 and J is TRBJ2-1; D unclear. Material: naive CD4+ T cells from blood. The subset: CD45RA+ naive T cells. This TCR was sampled from a human donor in good health. The CDR3 sequence is CASSQLESSYNEQFF. The CDR3 DNA is TGCGCCAGCAGCCAATTAGAAAGCTCCTACAATGAGCAGTTCTTC.